This TCR beta chain was sequenced for a study of metastatic and nonmetastatic thyroid tumors. Whole-study context: The comparison covered peripheral blood and tumor or nodule tissue in malignant and benign thyroid patients.

Germline trimming cut 6 bases from V and 2 bases from J; bases unmatched to any gene: 8. Germline assignment: CDR1 LNHDA and CDR2 SQIVND (reference sequence). This CDR3 is 15 amino acids long. Findings and caveats of the study: Reports indicated that malignant thyroid tumors showed significantly higher TCR beta diversity than benign nodules did, in blood and tumor.

A few counts support this clone. The antigen is undetermined. No patient had received any treatment before thyroid surgery. In the authors' methods: The study took CDR3 differences across clinicopathological groups and made a distant-metastasis classifier for papillary thyroid cancer from them. From the PCR reads, TCRdb re-called clones with MiXCR. These V and J calls originate from TCRdb's pipeline instead of the authors' own analysis. The profile shows 15,000 to 20,000 clones, about 26% of them singletons. Material: adjacent normal tissue. This receptor was taken from a female donor with papillary thyroid cancer or a benign thyroid nodule (not recorded which). Some clones in this sample may be carry-over from other donors' samples. This sequence joins TRBV19 and TRBJ2-3; 7 bases map to TRBD2. CDR3 in DNA: TGTGCCAGTAGGAAACTAGCGTACTCCACAGATACGCAGTATTTT. This encodes CASRKLAYSTDTQYF. Filled out from reference TRBV19 and TRBJ2-3, the complete variable domain reads DGGITQSPKYLFRKEGQNVTLSCEQNLNHDAMYWYRQDPGQGLRLIYYSQIVNDFQKGDIAEGYSVSREKKESFPLTVTSAQKNPTAFYLCASRKLAYSTDTQYFGPGTRLTVL.